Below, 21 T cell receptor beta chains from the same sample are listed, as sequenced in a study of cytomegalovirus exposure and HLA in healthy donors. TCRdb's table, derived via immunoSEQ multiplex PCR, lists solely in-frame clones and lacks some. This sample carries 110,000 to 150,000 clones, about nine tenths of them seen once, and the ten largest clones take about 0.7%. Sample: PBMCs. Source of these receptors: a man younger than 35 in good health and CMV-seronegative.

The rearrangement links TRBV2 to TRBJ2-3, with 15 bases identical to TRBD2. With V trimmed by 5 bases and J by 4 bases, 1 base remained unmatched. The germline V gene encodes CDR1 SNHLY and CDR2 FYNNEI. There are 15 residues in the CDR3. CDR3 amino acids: CASSRTSGRADTQYF. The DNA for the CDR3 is TGTGCCAGCAGTCGGACTAGCGGGAGGGCAGATACGCAGTATTTT. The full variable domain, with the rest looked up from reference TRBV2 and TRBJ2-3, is EPEVTQTPSHQVTQMGQEVILRCVPISNHLYFYWYRQILGQKVEFLVSFYNNEISEKSEIFDDQFSVERPDGSNFTLKIRSTKLEDSAMYFCASSRTSGRADTQYFGPGTRLTVL.

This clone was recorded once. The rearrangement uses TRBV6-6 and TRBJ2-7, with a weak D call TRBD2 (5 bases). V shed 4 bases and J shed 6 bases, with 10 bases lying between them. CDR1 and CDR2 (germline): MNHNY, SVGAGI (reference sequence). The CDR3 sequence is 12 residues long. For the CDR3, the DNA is TGTGCCAGCAGTTTGGCGGGCACCGAGCAGTACGTC. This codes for CASSLAGTEQYV.

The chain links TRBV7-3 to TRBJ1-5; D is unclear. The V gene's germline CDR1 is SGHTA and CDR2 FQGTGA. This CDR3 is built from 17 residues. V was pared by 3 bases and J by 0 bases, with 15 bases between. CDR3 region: CASSFKEVRLSNQPQHF. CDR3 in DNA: TGTGCCAGCAGCTTTAAAGAGGTGCGACTTAGCAATCAGCCCCAGCATTTT. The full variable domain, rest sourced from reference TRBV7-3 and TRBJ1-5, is GAGVSQTPSNKVTEKGKYVELRCDPISGHTALYWYRQSLGQGPEFLIYFQGTGAADDSGLPNDRFFAVRPEGSVSTLKIQRTERGDSAVYLCASSFKEVRLSNQPQHFGDGTRLSIL.

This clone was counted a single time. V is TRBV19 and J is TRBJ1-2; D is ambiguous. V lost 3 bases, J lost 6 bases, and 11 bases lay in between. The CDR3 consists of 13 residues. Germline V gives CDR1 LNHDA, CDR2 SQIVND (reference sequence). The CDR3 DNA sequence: TGTGCCAGTAGTATTGGTGTGGGCGATGGCTACACCTTC. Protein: CASSIGVGDGYTF.

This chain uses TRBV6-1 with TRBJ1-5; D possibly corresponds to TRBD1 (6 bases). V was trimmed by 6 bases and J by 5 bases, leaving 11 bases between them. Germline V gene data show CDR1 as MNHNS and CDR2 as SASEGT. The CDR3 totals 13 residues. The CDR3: CASRDRRDQPQHF. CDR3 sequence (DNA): TGTGCCAGCAGAGACAGGAGAGATCAGCCCCAGCATTTT.

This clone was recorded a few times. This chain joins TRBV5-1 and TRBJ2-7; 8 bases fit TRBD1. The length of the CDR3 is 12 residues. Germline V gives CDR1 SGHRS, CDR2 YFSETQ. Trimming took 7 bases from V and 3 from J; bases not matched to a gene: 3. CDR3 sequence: CASRTGNYEQYF. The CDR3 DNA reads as TGCGCCAGCCGGACAGGGAACTACGAGCAGTACTTC.

The CDR3 DNA is TGTGCCAGCAGATTTACAGACATCTTCACAGATACGCAGTATTTT. Amino acid sequence: CASRFTDIFTDTQYF. The chain has TRBV2 and TRBJ2-3; no clear D. The CDR3 spans 15 residues. CDR1 SNHLY and CDR2 FYNNEI come from the germline V gene. The V and J ends lost 6 bases and 2 bases respectively, with 15 bases between them.

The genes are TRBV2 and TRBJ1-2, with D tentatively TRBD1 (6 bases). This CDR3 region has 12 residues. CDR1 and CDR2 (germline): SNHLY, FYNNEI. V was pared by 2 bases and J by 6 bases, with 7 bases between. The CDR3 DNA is TGTGCCAGCAGTGAACCAGGGGATGGCTACACCTTC. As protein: CASSEPGDGYTF. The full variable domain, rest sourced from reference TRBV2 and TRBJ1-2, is EPEVTQTPSHQVTQMGQEVILRCVPISNHLYFYWYRQILGQKVEFLVSFYNNEISEKSEIFDDQFSVERPDGSNFTLKIRSTKLEDSAMYFCASSEPGDGYTFGSGTRLTVV.

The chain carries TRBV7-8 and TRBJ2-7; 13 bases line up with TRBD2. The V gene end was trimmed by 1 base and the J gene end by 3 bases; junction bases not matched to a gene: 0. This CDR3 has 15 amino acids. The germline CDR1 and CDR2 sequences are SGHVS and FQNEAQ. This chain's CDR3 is CASSLGTSGGYEQYV. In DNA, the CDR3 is TGTGCCAGCAGCTTAGGGACTAGCGGGGGCTACGAGCAGTACGTC.

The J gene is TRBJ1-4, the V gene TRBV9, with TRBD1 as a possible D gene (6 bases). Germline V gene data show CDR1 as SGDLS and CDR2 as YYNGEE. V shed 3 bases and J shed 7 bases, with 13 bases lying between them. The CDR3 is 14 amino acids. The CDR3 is CASSDRDTSEKLFF. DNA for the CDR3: TGTGCCAGCAGCGACCGGGACACCAGTGAAAAACTGTTTTTT.

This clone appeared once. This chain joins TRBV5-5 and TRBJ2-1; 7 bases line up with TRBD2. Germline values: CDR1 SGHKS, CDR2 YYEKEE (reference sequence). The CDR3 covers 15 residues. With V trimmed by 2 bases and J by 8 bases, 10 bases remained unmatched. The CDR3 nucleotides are TGTGCCAGCAGCTTAACCCGGGGAGGGAAAGATGAGCAGTTCTTC. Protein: CASSLTRGGKDEQFF. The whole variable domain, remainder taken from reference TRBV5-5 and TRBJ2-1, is DAGVTQSPTHLIKTRGQQVTLRCSPISGHKSVSWYQQVLGQGPQFIFQYYEKEERGRGNFPDRFSARQFPNYSSELNVNALLLGDSALYLCASSLTRGGKDEQFFGPGTRLTVL.

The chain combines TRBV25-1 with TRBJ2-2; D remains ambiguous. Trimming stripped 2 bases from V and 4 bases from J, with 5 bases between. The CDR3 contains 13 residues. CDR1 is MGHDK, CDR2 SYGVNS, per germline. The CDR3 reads CASSEIVTGELFF. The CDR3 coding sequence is TGTGCCAGCAGTGAAATCGTCACCGGGGAGCTGTTTTTT. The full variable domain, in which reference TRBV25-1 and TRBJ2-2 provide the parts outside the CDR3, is EADIYQTPRYLVIGTGKKITLECSQTMGHDKMYWYQQDPGMELHLIHYSYGVNSTEKGDLSSESTVSRIRTEHFPLTLESARPSHTSQYLCASSEIVTGELFFGEGSRLTVL.

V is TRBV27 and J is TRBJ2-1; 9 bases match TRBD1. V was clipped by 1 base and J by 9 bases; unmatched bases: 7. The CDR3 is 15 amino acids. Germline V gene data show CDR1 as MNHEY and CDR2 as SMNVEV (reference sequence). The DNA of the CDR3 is TGTGCCAGCAGTTTATATGGACAGGGGAGGGTTGAGCAGTTCTTC. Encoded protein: CASSLYGQGRVEQFF.

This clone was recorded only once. The CDR3 here is CASSTSGGQETQYF. The DNA for the CDR3 is TGTGCCAGCAGCACTAGCGGGGGACAAGAGACCCAGTACTTC. J is TRBJ2-5 and V is TRBV7-9; 11 bases agree with TRBD2. The germline V gene encodes CDR1 SEHNR and CDR2 FQNEAQ (reference sequence). The ends lost 5 bases at V and 2 bases at J; junction bases unmatched: 1. The CDR3 loop spans 14 amino acids.

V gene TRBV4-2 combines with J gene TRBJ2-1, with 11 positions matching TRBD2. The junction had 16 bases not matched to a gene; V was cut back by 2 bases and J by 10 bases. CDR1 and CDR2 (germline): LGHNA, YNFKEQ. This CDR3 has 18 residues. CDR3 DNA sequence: TGTGCCAGCAGCCAACTTCTAGCGGGAGGTCCCATCTCCGGAGAGCAGTTCTTC. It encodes CASSQLLAGGPISGEQFF.

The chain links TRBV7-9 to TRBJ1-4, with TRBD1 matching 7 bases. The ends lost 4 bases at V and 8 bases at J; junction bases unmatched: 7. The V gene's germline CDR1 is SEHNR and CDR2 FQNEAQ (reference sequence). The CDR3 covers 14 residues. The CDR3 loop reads CASSSRTGREKLFF. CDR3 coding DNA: TGTGCCAGCAGCTCGAGGACAGGTCGAGAAAAACTGTTTTTT.

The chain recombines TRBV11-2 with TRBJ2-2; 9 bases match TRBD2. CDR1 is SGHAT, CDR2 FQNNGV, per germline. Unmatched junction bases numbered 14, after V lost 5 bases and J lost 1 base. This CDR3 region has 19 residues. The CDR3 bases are TGTGCCAGCAGCCCAACCCTAGGGAGAGCGGGGGGGAACACCGGGGAGCTGTTTTTT. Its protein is CASSPTLGRAGGNTGELFF.

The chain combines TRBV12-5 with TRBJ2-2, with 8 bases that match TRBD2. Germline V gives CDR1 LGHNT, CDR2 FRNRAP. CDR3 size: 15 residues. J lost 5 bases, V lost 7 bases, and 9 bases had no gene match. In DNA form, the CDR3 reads TGTGCTAGTGTCTCTAGGACTAGCCCGACCGGGGAGCTGTTTTTT. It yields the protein CASVSRTSPTGELFF.

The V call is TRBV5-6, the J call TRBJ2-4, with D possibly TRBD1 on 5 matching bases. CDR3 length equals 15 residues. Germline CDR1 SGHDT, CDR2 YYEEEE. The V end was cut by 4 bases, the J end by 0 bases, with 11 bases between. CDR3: CASSLRQIAKNIQYF. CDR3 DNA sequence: TGTGCCAGCAGCCTAAGACAGATAGCCAAAAACATTCAGTACTTC. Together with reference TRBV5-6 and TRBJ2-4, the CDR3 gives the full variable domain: DAGVTQSPTHLIKTRGQQVTLRCSPKSGHDTVSWYQQALGQGPQFIFQYYEEEERQRGNFPDRFSGHQFPNYSSELNVNALLLGDSALYLCASSLRQIAKNIQYFGAGTRLSVL.

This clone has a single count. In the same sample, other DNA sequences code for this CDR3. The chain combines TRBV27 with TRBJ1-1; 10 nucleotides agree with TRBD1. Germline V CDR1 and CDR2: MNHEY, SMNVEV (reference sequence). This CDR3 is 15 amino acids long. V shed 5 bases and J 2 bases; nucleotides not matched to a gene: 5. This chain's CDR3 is CASSPRDRGNTEAFF. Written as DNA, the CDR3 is TGTGCCAGCAGTCCGAGGGACAGGGGAAACACTGAAGCTTTCTTT.

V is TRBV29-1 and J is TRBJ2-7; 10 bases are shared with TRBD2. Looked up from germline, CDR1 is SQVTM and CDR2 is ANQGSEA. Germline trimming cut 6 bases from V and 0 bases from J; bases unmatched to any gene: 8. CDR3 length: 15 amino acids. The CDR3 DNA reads TGCAGCGTCGTGTTAGCTAGCGGGAGCTCCTACGAGCAGTACGTC. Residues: CSVVLASGSSYEQYV.